Reported below is one TCR beta chain. What it binds is not known. The CDR3 is 12 residues long. Germline assignment: CDR1 SQVTM and CDR2 ANQGSEA. J lost 7 bases, V lost 6 bases, and 4 bases had no gene match. The data originate from a study of T cell responses to AZD1222 COVID-19 vaccine. Study conclusions and caveats: CD4 TCRs associated with vaccination spanned spike, dominating at 160-218 and 743-854. Nearly half of unique spike-specific TCRs reportedly avoided B.1.351 and B.1.1.7 mutated regions.

TCRdb's copy holds only in-frame clones and misses some; the assay was immunoSEQ multiplex PCR. The table includes about 140,000 clones, 88% detected once. The origin of this receptor is an adult who received the AZD1222 COVID-19 vaccine. V is TRBV29-1 and J is TRBJ2-1, with TRBD1 identical over 9 bases. This sample comprised peripheral blood, obtained 28 days after the second AZD1222 dose. The CDR3 protein is CSVTGGENEQFF. Here the CDR3 DNA reads TGCAGCGTCACAGGGGGCGAAAATGAGCAGTTCTTC.